The text below deals with one TCR beta chain. The antigen is not known. This sample was taken from a study of cytomegalovirus exposure and HLA in healthy donors. Study-wide results and caveats: Reports indicated that the classifier achieved high specificity and sensitivity in diagnosing cytomegalovirus status.

Measured with immunoSEQ multiplex PCR; TCRdb has only the in-frame clones, and not every one. The table shows 200,000 to 250,000 clones, with about 89% occurring only once. V gave up 1 base and J gave up 5 bases, with 12 bases separating them. Germline values: CDR1 MDHEN, CDR2 SYDVKM. The CDR3 length is 14 residues. The sequence derives from a young woman in good health and CMV-seronegative. The chain carries TRBV28 and TRBJ2-7, with D perhaps matching TRBD2 (6 bases). Input material: PBMCs. CDR3 in DNA: TGTGCCAGCAGTTTATTCCGGGGGATCAACGAGCAGTACTTC. Protein product: CASSLFRGINEQYF.